This is a list of T cell receptor beta chains from one sample in a study of OX40 agonist ivuxolimab in advanced cancers. Some clones are missing from TCRdb's copy, which holds only in-frame ones; the method was immunoSEQ multiplex PCR. The table records tens of thousands of clones, approximately 90% of them present only once. The sequencing used CD4+ or CD8+ T cells sorted from blood, collected in a trial of the OX40 agonist ivuxolimab. These receptors were taken from an adult with an advanced solid tumor such as melanoma, head and neck, liver or kidney cancer. The CDR3 runs from the conserved cysteine through the conserved F or W. Each record gives: D gene, J gene, V gene, CDR3 protein, CDR3 DNA. D genes are given only for firm matches.

TRBD2 TRBJ2-7 TRBV4-1 CASSQGASGFTYEQYF TGCGCCAGCAGCCAAGGGGCTAGCGGGTTCACCTACGAGCAGTACTTC
TRBD2 TRBJ2-3 TRBV5-4 CASSLQSGRSDTQYF TGTGCCAGCAGCTTGCAGAGCGGGAGGTCAGATACGCAGTATTTT
. TRBJ2-1 TRBV7-3 CASSLRAGDNEQFF TGTGCCAGCAGCTTACGGGCAGGGGATAATGAGCAGTTCTTC
. TRBJ2-2 TRBV5-1 CASSLVGTGELFF TGCGCCAGCAGCCTAGTCGGGACCGGGGAGCTGTTTTTT
. TRBJ1-1 TRBV6-5 CASRPFGGNTEAFF TGTGCCAGCAGACCCTTTGGAGGTAACACTGAAGCTTTCTTT
. TRBJ2-5 TRBV7-6 CASSLEPGVKTQYF TGTGCCAGCAGCTTAGAGCCAGGGGTAAAGACCCAGTACTTC
. TRBJ2-2 TRBV5-8 CASWGGPVTGELFF TGTGCCAGCTGGGGGGGGCCTGTCACCGGGGAGCTGTTTTTT
TRBD2 TRBJ2-7 TRBV27 CASSLGPRRGSTYEQYF TGTGCCAGCAGTTTAGGGCCCCGGCGGGGGAGTACCTACGAGCAGTACTTC
TRBD1 TRBJ1-5 TRBV28 CASRTGGSNQPQHF TGTGCCAGCAGGACAGGGGGAAGCAATCAGCCCCAGCATTTT
. TRBJ2-7 TRBV28 CASSLPDSSYEQYF TGTGCCAGCAGTCTCCCGGACAGCTCCTACGAGCAGTACTTC
. TRBJ1-1 TRBV7-9 CASSLDFWENTEAFF TGTGCCAGCAGCTTAGACTTTTGGGAGAACACTGAAGCTTTCTTT
. TRBJ1-2 TRBV27 CASSRNGVGDYGYTF TGTGCCAGCAGTCGGAACGGTGTAGGTGACTATGGCTACACCTTC
. TRBJ2-7 TRBV18 CASSPSVYEQYF TGTGCCAGCTCACCATCAGTTTACGAGCAGTACTTC
TRBD2 TRBJ2-3 TRBV29-1 CSVEASGYTDTQYF TGCAGCGTTGAAGCTAGCGGCTACACAGATACGCAGTATTTT
. TRBJ2-6 TRBV7-2 CASSLGLLSSGANVLTF TGTGCCAGCAGCCTCGGACTCTTAAGCTCTGGGGCCAACGTCCTGACTTTC
. TRBJ2-1 TRBV6-1 CASSRRQPGDEQFF TGTGCCAGCAGCCGCCGACAACCGGGGGATGAGCAGTTCTTC
. TRBJ2-7 TRBV19 CASSSTRANEQYF TGTGCCAGTAGTAGTACTAGGGCCAACGAGCAGTACTTC
. TRBJ2-5 TRBV7-6 CASSLDGSPEYF TGTGCCAGCAGCTTAGACGGCTCCCCGGAGTACTTC
. TRBJ2-3 TRBV28 CASSLSSLAVNTQYF TGTGCCAGCAGCCTGAGCTCATTAGCGGTAAATACGCAGTATTTT
. TRBJ1-4 TRBV27 CASGYVGQNEKLFF TGTGCCAGCGGTTATGTCGGACAAAATGAAAAACTGTTTTTT
. TRBJ2-3 TRBV28 CASSRNDRHTQYF TGTGCCAGCAGCCGTAATGACAGACATACGCAGTATTTT
TRBD1 TRBJ2-6 TRBV10-3 CAISGTAPGANVLTF TGTGCCATAAGTGGGACAGCCCCTGGGGCCAACGTCCTGACTTTC